This record looks at one TCR beta chain sequence and its context. The sample holds many counts of this clonotype. Its antigen remains undetermined. No much larger clonotype is one base removed from it; base qualities were not supplied. What the treatment or condition label conveys for this sample: allogeneic hematopoietic cell transplantation with graft depleted of TCRalphabeta T cells and CD19 B cells. The children who served as transplant recipients had been given grafts of TCRalphabeta/CD19-depleted allogeneic hematopoietic cells. The CDR3 numbers 17 residues from cysteine through phenylalanine. Kept here is only the CDR3 DNA, which spans 51 bases and is read in frame from base 1. The germline V and J ends show losses of 3 bases and 2 bases respectively, and no gene match explains 14 bases of the junction. The germline V gene provides CDR1 SGHDT and CDR2 YYEEEE. This specimen comes from a study of T-cell reconstitution after alpha-beta-depleted transplantation in children (dated by TCRdb to 2015 to 2016). Turning to the overall study: The study quantitatively tracked T-cell immune reconstitution after TCRalphabeta/CD19-depleted allogeneic hematopoietic cell transplantation in children using TCR repertoire profiling.

Library construction relied on PCR. The instrument was an Illumina HiSeq 2500. TCR libraries were prepared with molecular barcoding, using unique molecular identifiers to normalize TCRbeta repertoire quantification. The public reads were quality trimmed at Q25 with fastp and then assembled into clones with MiXCR by TCRdb, keeping productive beta chains. Rows are combined by CDR3 protein, so each entry shows the most common genes and DNA. The table for this sample lists approximately 980,000 distinct CDR3 sequences; about 29% of them were counted only once. Jointly, the top ten make up about 28% of the sample. Results the study describes overall, beyond this receptor: Apparently early alphabetaT-cell count recovery about two months after transplant reportedly relied on only several hundred rapidly expanded clones derived from non-depleted graft cells. Over the following months the frequencies of hyperexpanded clones went down, and after one year T-cell counts and TCRbeta diversity were mostly credited to newly produced T cells. The high TCRbeta diversity at day 60 in some patients was ascribed to recipient T cells and intrathymic progenitors that had survived conditioning.

The source of this sequence is a boy in the first two years of life who had a stem cell transplant for SCID, so the T cells may come from the graft donor. The sequence is built from TRBV5-6 and TRBJ2-7; TRBD2 lines up with 7 middle nucleotides. Sequenced here: PBMCs, mostly from graft donor cells, sampled 360 days after TCRalphabeta/CD19-depleted stem cell transplant. In nucleotide form, the sequence is TGTGCCAGCAGCTCCCAAACTCTAGCGGACCTTCCCTACGAGCAGTACTTC. It specifies CASSSQTLADLPYEQYF. With all but the CDR3 taken from the reference TRBV5-6 and TRBJ2-7 genes, the full variable domain is: DAGVTQSPTHLIKTRGQQVTLRCSPKSGHDTVSWYQQALGQGPQFIFQYYEEEERQRGNFPDRFSGHQFPNYSSELNVNALLLGDSALYLCASSSQTLADLPYEQYFGPGTRLTVT.